One and the same sample provided the 29 T cell receptor beta chains below, sequenced in a study of a mutant IDH1 vaccine in newly diagnosed glioma (dated by TCRdb to about 2021). The library was obtained by the immunoSEQ multiplex PCR assay. Imported from immuneACCESS, the table was reduced by TCRdb to in-frame sequences with V and J called. These copies leave out some clones; in studies compared against another copy, an unresolved V gene accounts for under half, and the cause of the remainder is not known. In this sample the table shows tens of thousands of clones, around nine tenths of which occur a single time. 2% to 2.5% of the sample is taken by the ten largest. The time point label, as the study defines it: week 35, safety follow-up. Each vaccine dose, consisting of 300 ug of a 20-mer mutant IDH1 peptide in Montanide, was administered subcutaneously with topical imiquimod. These TCRs are of unknown antigen specificity.

Sequencing used PBMCs, obtained from a glioma patient whose treatment included an IDH1 peptide vaccine. The receptors stem from a man under 40 with glioma.

The V call is TRBV11-1, the J call TRBJ1-1; unclear D gene. The CDR3 loop spans 16 amino acids. Germline V CDR1 and CDR2: SGHAT, FQDESV (reference sequence). Deletions cut 5 bases from V and 2 bases from J, with 18 bases between. Here the CDR3 reads CASSGRAPQANTEAFF. Written as DNA, the CDR3 is TGTGCCAGCAGCGGAAGGGCCCCCCAAGCAAACACTGAAGCTTTCTTT.

This sequence joins TRBV5-1 and TRBJ2-7, with 7 bases lining up with TRBD1. The CDR3 length is 14 residues. The germline V gene encodes CDR1 SGHRS and CDR2 YFSETQ. The trim removed 4 bases at V and 2 bases at J, leaving 6 bases unmatched. The chain's CDR3 is CASSVVGGAYEQYF. CDR3 DNA sequence: TGCGCCAGCAGCGTAGTAGGGGGCGCCTACGAGCAGTACTTC.

This clone is a singleton in its sample. CDR3 nucleotide sequence: TGTGCCAGTACGCCGAACGCCGGGGGGGAGCTGTTTTTT. It translates to CASTPNAGGELFF. This chain connects TRBV19 to TRBJ2-2; D unclear. The ends were cut back, 7 bases at V and 8 bases at J, with 14 bases in the middle. CDR3 size: 13 residues. Per germline, CDR1 LNHDA and CDR2 SQIVND (reference sequence).

The CDR3 sequence is CASSLQRAITEAFF. For the CDR3, the DNA is TGTGCCAGCAGCTTGCAAAGGGCAATCACTGAAGCTTTCTTT. The chain uses TRBV5-5 and TRBJ1-1; no clear D. The CDR3 is made up of 14 amino acids. Germline V gene data show CDR1 as SGHKS and CDR2 as YYEKEE (reference sequence). V was shortened by 1 base and J by 4 bases, with 11 bases between the two germline ends.

The J gene is TRBJ2-1, the V gene TRBV5-4, with D tentatively TRBD2 (5 bases). CDR1 and CDR2 from the germline V gene are SGHNT and YYREEE (reference sequence). CDR3 length equals 16 residues. Trimming stripped 0 bases from V and 9 bases from J, with 19 bases between. The CDR3 sequence is CASSLGARLSLSEQFF. DNA of the CDR3: TGTGCCAGCAGCTTGGGGGCTAGACTAAGTCTTAGTGAGCAGTTCTTC.

The chain recombines TRBV29-1 with TRBJ2-1; 10 positions match TRBD1. The germline gives CDR1 SQVTM, CDR2 ANQGSEA. V was clipped by 7 bases and J by 7 bases; unmatched bases: 7. The CDR3 is 13 residues long. The CDR3: CSGSRTGGNEQFF. CDR3 coding DNA: TGCAGCGGCTCCCGGACAGGGGGGAATGAGCAGTTCTTC.

The chain carries TRBV5-6 and TRBJ1-1; TRBD1 might be the D (6 bases). Per the germline V gene, CDR1 is SGHDT and CDR2 is YYEEEE. CDR3 length: 16 amino acids. Trimming stripped 4 bases from V and 1 base from J, with 17 bases between. The CDR3 loop is CASSAGTGGGNTEAFF. The CDR3 region has the DNA TGTGCCAGCAGCGCAGGGACTGGAGGGGGGAACACTGAAGCTTTCTTT.

The chain links TRBV7-8 to TRBJ2-7; no firm D call. V lost 5 bases and J lost 0, with 14 bases in between. The CDR3 length is 15 residues. Germline V CDR1 and CDR2: SGHVS, FQNEAQ. The CDR3 loop is CASSGVGQSSYEQYF. DNA of the CDR3: TGTGCCAGCAGCGGAGTGGGCCAAAGCTCCTACGAGCAGTACTTC.

The chain uses TRBV5-4 and TRBJ2-7, with D tentatively TRBD1 (6 bases). V dropped 6 bases and J dropped 3 bases, with 16 bases sitting between them. The CDR3 runs to 14 residues. CDR1 and CDR2 from the germline V gene are SGHNT and YYREEE (reference sequence). CDR3 DNA sequence: TGTGCCAGCAACGTACAGGGCCAGGACTACGAGCAGTACTTC. It translates to CASNVQGQDYEQYF. The whole variable domain, filled in from reference TRBV5-4 and TRBJ2-7, reads ETGVTQSPTHLIKTRGQQVTLRCSSQSGHNTVSWYQQALGQGPQFIFQYYREEENGRGNFPPRFSGLQFPNYSSELNVNALELDDSALYLCASNVQGQDYEQYFGPGTRLTVT.

The chain carries TRBV7-8 and TRBJ1-2, with D maybe TRBD1 (5 bases). In germline, CDR1 is SGHVS, CDR2 FQNEAQ. This CDR3 contains 14 residues. The germline V and J ends were trimmed by 0 bases and 8 bases, with 13 bases remaining between them. CDR3 DNA: TGTGCCAGCAGCTTAGCCGGGGGGTTTCAGGGCTACACCTTC. Translating it yields CASSLAGGFQGYTF.

The chain employs TRBV2 and TRBJ1-1, with TRBD1 as a possible D gene (5 bases). Deletions cut 4 bases from V and 6 bases from J, with 6 bases between. The CDR3 has 11 amino acids. CDR1 is SNHLY, CDR2 FYNNEI, per germline. The CDR3: CASSGGPEAFF. The CDR3 coding sequence is TGTGCCAGCAGTGGGGGACCTGAAGCTTTCTTT.

This sequence joins TRBV27 and TRBJ1-2; TRBD1 matches 8 bases. The CDR3 runs 15 residues. Losses at the gene ends were 4 bases for V and 7 bases for J; bases not matched to a gene: 11. Per the germline V gene, CDR1 is MNHEY and CDR2 is SMNVEV (reference sequence). As DNA, the CDR3 is TGTGCCAGCAGTTCAGGGACAGGAATTTTGTCTGGCTACACCTTC. It specifies CASSSGTGILSGYTF.

The V and J genes are TRBV30 and TRBJ2-1; 9 bases are a match to TRBD2. CDR3 length equals 13 residues. From germline, CDR1 is GTSNPN and CDR2 SVGIG (reference sequence). V was pared by 4 bases and J by 2 bases, with 0 bases of the junction left unmatched. This CDR3 is CAWTSGAYNEQFF. In nucleotides, the CDR3 is TGTGCCTGGACTAGCGGGGCCTACAATGAGCAGTTCTTC.

This chain joins TRBV29-1 and TRBJ2-1; tentative D call: TRBD1 (5 bases). The germline V gene encodes CDR1 SQVTM and CDR2 ANQGSEA. This CDR3 has 12 residues. The CDR3 nucleotides are TGCAGTAGTGGGGCTTCCTACAATGAGCAGTTCTTC. Its protein product is CSSGASYNEQFF.

This clone was counted a few times. The J gene is TRBJ1-1, the V gene TRBV6-1; D is undetermined. V was pared by 3 bases and J by 4 bases, with 9 bases between. This CDR3 has 13 amino acids. The V gene's germline CDR1 is MNHNS and CDR2 SASEGT. The CDR3 sequence is CASSESPITEAFF. As DNA, the CDR3 is TGTGCCAGCAGTGAGTCTCCAATCACTGAAGCTTTCTTT.

This clone was detected only once. V usage is TRBV10-1 and J usage is TRBJ1-1, with D hard to call. Germline V gene data show CDR1 as WNHNN and CDR2 as SYGVQD (reference sequence). The CDR3 is 17 residues long. The V gene lost 0 bases and the J gene lost 1 base, with 15 bases spanning the gap. DNA of the CDR3: TGCGCCAGCAGTGAGTCCGCACCGGTCCCAGAGAACACTGAAGCTTTCTTT. As protein: CASSESAPVPENTEAFF.

With regard to this clone: Other DNA sequences in this sample translate to the same CDR3. CDR3: CASSARTGEGEKLFF. Here the CDR3 DNA reads TGTGCCAGCAGTGCCCGGACAGGGGAAGGGGAAAAACTGTTTTTT. The rearrangement joins TRBV9 to TRBJ1-4, with 9 bases matching TRBD1. The germline V gene has CDR1 SGDLS and CDR2 YYNGEE. The J segment lost 8 bases and the V segment lost 5 bases, leaving 10 bases of the junction unmatched. This CDR3 is built from 15 residues.

The chain employs TRBV2 and TRBJ1-2; TRBD1 might be the D (5 bases). Germline V gives CDR1 SNHLY, CDR2 FYNNEI. V was cut by 5 bases and J by 5 bases, with 18 bases left in between. The CDR3 sequence is 15 residues long. The CDR3 nucleotides read TGTGCCAGCAGTTTTATCAAGGAGGGACTTTATGGCTACACCTTC. This codes for CASSFIKEGLYGYTF.

This clone was observed a single time. V and J are TRBV15 and TRBJ1-5; D uncertain. This CDR3 comprises 13 residues. Germline values: CDR1 LNHNV, CDR2 YYDKDF (reference sequence). Trimming pared 1 base from V and 4 bases from J, leaving 5 bases between. The CDR3 nucleotides are TGTGCCACCAGCAGAGGAGCAAATCAGCCCCAGCATTTT. Translating it yields CATSRGANQPQHF.

This chain connects TRBV6-6 to TRBJ1-1; perhaps TRBD1 as D (5 bases). The V end lost 10 bases, the J end lost 5 bases, and 20 bases lay between the germline ends. CDR1 and CDR2 from the germline V gene are MNHNY and SVGAGI (reference sequence). CDR3 length: 14 residues. Here the CDR3 DNA reads TGTGCCATCAAATTTGCAGGGTCGGAGACTGAAGCTTTCTTT. Amino acids: CAIKFAGSETEAFF.

The rearrangement links TRBV28 to TRBJ2-6; 8 nucleotides match TRBD1. The trim removed 3 bases at V and 1 base at J, leaving 2 bases unmatched. The CDR3 covers 16 residues. Germline V lookup: CDR1 MDHEN, CDR2 SYDVKM. This CDR3 reads CASSFRGQSGANVLTF. CDR3 sequence (DNA): TGTGCCAGCAGTTTCAGGGGGCAATCTGGGGCCAACGTCCTGACTTTC.

The chain employs TRBV4-3 and TRBJ2-6; D is undetermined. The germline gives CDR1 LGHNA, CDR2 YSLEER. V lost 0 bases and J 2 bases, leaving 2 bases between the germline ends. This CDR3 is built from 14 residues. The CDR3 loop is CASSQDTGANVLTF. CDR3 nucleotide sequence: TGCGCCAGCAGCCAAGACACTGGGGCCAACGTCCTGACTTTC.

This chain joins TRBV4-3 and TRBJ2-7; 8 positions match TRBD1. V was pared by 0 bases and J by 3 bases, with 4 bases of the junction left unmatched. The germline gives CDR1 LGHNA, CDR2 YSLEER. The CDR3 totals 15 residues. The CDR3 DNA follows: TGCGCCAGCAGCCAAGATTGGACAGGGCTCTACGAGCAGTACTTC. Protein: CASSQDWTGLYEQYF.

The rearrangement joins TRBV30 to TRBJ1-6; D gene ambiguous. Per the germline V gene, CDR1 is GTSNPN and CDR2 is SVGIG (reference sequence). Between the trimmed V and J ends, which lost 0 bases and 7 bases, there was a span of 7 bases. This CDR3 contains 13 residues. CDR3 sequence (DNA): TGTGCCTGGAGTGTAGGCCAAAATTCACCCCTCCACTTT. This encodes CAWSVGQNSPLHF.

The chain is built from TRBV5-1 and TRBJ2-7; no clear D gene. The V and J ends lost 0 bases and 0 bases respectively, with 10 bases between them. This CDR3 contains 15 residues. Germline CDR1 is SGHRS and CDR2 is YFSETQ. In nucleotides, the CDR3 is TGCGCCAGCAGCTTGGGACTGGAGAGCTCCTACGAGCAGTACTTC. It is translated as CASSLGLESSYEQYF.

This rearrangement joins TRBV4-1 to TRBJ2-1; D is uncertain. Trimming removed 4 bases from V and 10 bases from J, with 11 bases in between. The CDR3 totals 12 residues. Germline CDR1 reads MGHRA; CDR2 reads YSYEKL. The CDR3 DNA follows: TGCGCCAGCAGCCCGAAGCCCCTAGAGCAGTTCTTC. Translated, it gives CASSPKPLEQFF.

The chain recombines TRBV15 with TRBJ2-6; D unclear. This CDR3 contains 20 residues. CDR1 and CDR2 from the germline V gene are LNHNV and YYDKDF (reference sequence). Trimming stripped 0 bases from V and 0 bases from J, with 18 bases between. The CDR3 protein is CATSRELGYLTRSGANVLTF. CDR3 coding DNA: TGTGCCACCAGCAGAGAGTTAGGTTACTTAACCCGCTCTGGGGCCAACGTCCTGACTTTC.

V gene TRBV7-8 combines with J gene TRBJ2-1; the D gene is possibly TRBD2 (5 bases). Per germline, CDR1 SGHVS and CDR2 FQNEAQ. The CDR3 has 15 residues. V was shortened by 0 bases and J by 0 bases, with 6 bases between the two germline ends. CDR3 DNA sequence: TGTGCCAGCAGCTTAGCGGGGAGCTCCTACAATGAGCAGTTCTTC. This encodes CASSLAGSSYNEQFF.

The rearrangement links TRBV21-1 to TRBJ1-5. TRBV21-1 is a pseudogene locus. The CDR3 contains 15 residues. The CDR3 DNA sequence: TGTGCCACCCAGTGGGGGGCGCAGAGCAATCAGCCCCAGCATTTT. It translates to CATQWGAQSNQPQHF.